This T cell receptor beta chain is drawn from a study of OX40 agonist ivuxolimab in advanced cancers. V was trimmed by 5 bases and J by 2 bases, leaving 22 bases between them. The CDR3 has 18 amino acids. Germline V lookup: CDR1 MNHEY, CDR2 SMNVEV (reference sequence). Blood samples were obtained at baseline, cycle 4 day 1, and cycle 7 day 1. The table came from immunoSEQ multiplex PCR; TCRdb's copy has only in-frame clones and leaves some out. Of over 80,000 clones in the sample, 85% to 90% are singletons; the top ten hold around 5.5%. This clone appeared once. The V gene is TRBV27, the J gene TRBJ1-5; possible D gene TRBD1, 5 bases. This receptor was obtained from an adult with an advanced solid tumor such as melanoma, head and neck, liver or kidney cancer. The sequenced sample was CD4+ or CD8+ T cells sorted from blood, obtained in a trial of the OX40 agonist ivuxolimab. CDR3: CASSPRGGGTMGNQPQHF. The CDR3 coding sequence is TGTGCCAGCAGTCCCCGCGGGGGGGGGACGATGGGCAATCAGCCCCAGCATTTT.